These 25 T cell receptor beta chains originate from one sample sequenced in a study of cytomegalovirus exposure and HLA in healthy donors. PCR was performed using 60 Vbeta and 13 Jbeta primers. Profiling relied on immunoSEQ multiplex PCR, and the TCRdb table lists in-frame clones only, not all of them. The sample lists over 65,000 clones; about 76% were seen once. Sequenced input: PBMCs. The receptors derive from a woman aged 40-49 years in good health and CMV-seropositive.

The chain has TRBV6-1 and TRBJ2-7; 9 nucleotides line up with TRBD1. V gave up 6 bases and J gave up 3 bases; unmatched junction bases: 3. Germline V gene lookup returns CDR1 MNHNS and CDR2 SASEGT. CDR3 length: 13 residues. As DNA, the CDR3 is TGTGCCAGCAGGGGGGACAGGGACTACGAGCAGTACTTC. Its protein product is CASRGDRDYEQYF.

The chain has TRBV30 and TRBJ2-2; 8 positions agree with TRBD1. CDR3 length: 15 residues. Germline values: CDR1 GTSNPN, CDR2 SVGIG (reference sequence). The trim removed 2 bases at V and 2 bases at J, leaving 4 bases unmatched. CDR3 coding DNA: TGTGCCTGGAGTCGTGGACAGGGTAACACCGGGGAGCTGTTTTTT. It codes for CAWSRGQGNTGELFF. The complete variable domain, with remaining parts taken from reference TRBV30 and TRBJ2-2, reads SQTIHQWPATLVQPVGSPLSLECTVEGTSNPNLYWYRQAAGRGLQLLFYSVGIGQISSEVPQNLSASRPQDRQFILSSKKLLLSDSGFYLCAWSRGQGNTGELFFGEGSRLTVL.

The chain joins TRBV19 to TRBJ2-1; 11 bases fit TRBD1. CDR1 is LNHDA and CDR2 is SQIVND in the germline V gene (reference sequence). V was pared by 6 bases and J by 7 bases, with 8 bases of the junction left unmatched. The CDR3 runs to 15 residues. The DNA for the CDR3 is TGTGCCAGTAGAGCACCGGGACAGGGGGTGAATGAGCAGTTCTTC. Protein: CASRAPGQGVNEQFF.

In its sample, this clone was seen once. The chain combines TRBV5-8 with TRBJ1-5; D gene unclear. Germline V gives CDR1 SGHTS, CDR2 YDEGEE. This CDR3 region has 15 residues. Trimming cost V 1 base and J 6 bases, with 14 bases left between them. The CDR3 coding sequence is TGTGCCAGCAGCTTGACTGCTCGACGGGGTCAGCCCCAGCATTTT. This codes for CASSLTARRGQPQHF.

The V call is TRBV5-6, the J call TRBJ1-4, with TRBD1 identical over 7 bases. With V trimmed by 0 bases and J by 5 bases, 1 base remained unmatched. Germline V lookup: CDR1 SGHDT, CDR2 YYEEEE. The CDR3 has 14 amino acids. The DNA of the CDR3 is TGTGCCAGCAGCTTGGGACAGGGAAATGAAAAACTGTTTTTT. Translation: CASSLGQGNEKLFF.

The CDR3 coding sequence is TGTGCCAGCAGTAGAATCACGACAGGGAACTATGGCTACACCTTC. This translates into CASSRITTGNYGYTF. The J gene is TRBJ1-2, the V gene TRBV6-1; 7 nucleotides align to TRBD1. This CDR3 contains 15 residues. Germline-derived CDR1 and CDR2 are MNHNS and SASEGT. The V segment lost 5 bases and the J segment 2 bases; nucleotides outside the gene matches: 8.

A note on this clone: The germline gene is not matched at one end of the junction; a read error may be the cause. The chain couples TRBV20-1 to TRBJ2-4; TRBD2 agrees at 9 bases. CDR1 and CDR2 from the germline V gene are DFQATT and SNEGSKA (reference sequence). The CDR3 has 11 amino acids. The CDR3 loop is CSARSRTSASF. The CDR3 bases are TGCAGTGCTAGATCCCGGACTAGCGCCTCCTTC.

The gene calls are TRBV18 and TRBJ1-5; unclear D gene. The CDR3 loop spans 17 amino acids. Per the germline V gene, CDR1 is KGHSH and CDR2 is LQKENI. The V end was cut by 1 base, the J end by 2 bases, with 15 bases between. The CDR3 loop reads CASSPRQFGMGNQPQHF. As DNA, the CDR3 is TGTGCCAGCTCACCACGGCAATTCGGGATGGGCAATCAGCCCCAGCATTTT.

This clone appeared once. CDR3 in DNA: TGTGCCAGTATCCCTGTAGGGGCTAGCTCCTACAATGAGCAGTTCTTC. The encoded protein is CASIPVGASSYNEQFF. This chain joins TRBV19 and TRBJ2-1, with D maybe TRBD1 (5 bases). The CDR3 runs to 16 residues. V lost 7 bases to trimming and J lost 0 bases, with 16 bases between them. Germline values: CDR1 LNHDA, CDR2 SQIVND (reference sequence).

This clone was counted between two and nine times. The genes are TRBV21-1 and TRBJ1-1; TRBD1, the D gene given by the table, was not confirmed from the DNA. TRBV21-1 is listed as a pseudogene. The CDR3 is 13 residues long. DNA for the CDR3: TGTGCCAGACCCCAGGGGCAGAACACTGAAGCTTTCTTT. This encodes CARPQGQNTEAFF.

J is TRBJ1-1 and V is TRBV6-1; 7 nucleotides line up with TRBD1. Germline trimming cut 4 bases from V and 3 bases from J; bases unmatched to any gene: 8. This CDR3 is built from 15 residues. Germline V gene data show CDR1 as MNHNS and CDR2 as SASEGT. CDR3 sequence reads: CASSASRGAYTEAFF. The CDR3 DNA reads TGTGCCAGCAGTGCTTCCAGGGGGGCCTACACTGAAGCTTTCTTT.

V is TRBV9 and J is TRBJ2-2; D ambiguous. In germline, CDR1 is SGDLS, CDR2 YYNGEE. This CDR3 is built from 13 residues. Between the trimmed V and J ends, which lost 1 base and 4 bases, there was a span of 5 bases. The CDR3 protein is CASSVTPTGELFF. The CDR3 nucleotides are TGTGCCAGCAGCGTAACACCCACCGGGGAGCTGTTTTTT.

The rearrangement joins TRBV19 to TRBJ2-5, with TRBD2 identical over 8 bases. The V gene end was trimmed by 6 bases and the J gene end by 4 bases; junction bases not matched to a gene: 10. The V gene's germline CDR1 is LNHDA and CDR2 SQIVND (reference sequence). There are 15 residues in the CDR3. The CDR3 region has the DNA TGTGCCAGTAGCCATAGAGCGGGGGCGGGAGAGACCCAGTACTTC. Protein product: CASSHRAGAGETQYF.

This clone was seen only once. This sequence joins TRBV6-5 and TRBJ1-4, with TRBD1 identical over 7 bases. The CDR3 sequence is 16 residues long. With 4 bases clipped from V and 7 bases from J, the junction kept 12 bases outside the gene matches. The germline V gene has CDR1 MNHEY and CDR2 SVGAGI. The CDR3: CASSSGTVLGGEKLFF. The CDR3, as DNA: TGTGCCAGCAGTTCCGGGACAGTCCTAGGGGGTGAAAAACTGTTTTTT.

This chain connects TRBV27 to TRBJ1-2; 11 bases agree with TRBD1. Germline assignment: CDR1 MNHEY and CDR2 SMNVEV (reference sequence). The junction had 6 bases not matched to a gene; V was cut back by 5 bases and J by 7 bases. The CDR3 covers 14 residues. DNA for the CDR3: TGTGCCAGCAGTGTAACAGGGACAGGGGGTGGCTACACCTTC. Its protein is CASSVTGTGGGYTF.

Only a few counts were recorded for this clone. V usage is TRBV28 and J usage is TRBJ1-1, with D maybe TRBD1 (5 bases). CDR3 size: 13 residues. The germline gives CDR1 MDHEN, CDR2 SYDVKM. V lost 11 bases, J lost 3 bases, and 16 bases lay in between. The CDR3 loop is CAHRGGGDTEAFF. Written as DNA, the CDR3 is TGTGCCCATCGGGGGGGTGGGGACACTGAAGCTTTCTTT.

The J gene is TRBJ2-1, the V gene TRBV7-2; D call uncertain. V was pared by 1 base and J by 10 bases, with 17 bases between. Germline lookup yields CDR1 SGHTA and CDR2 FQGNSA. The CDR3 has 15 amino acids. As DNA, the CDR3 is TGTGCCAGCAGCTTAGATCCTCCGATAATAGCAGAGCAGTTCTTC. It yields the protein CASSLDPPIIAEQFF.

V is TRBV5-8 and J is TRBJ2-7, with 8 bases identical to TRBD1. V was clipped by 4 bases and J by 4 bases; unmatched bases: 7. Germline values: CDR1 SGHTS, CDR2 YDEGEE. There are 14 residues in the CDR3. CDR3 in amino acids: CASSPRTGIYEQYF. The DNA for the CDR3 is TGTGCCAGCAGCCCCCGGACAGGGATATACGAGCAGTACTTC.

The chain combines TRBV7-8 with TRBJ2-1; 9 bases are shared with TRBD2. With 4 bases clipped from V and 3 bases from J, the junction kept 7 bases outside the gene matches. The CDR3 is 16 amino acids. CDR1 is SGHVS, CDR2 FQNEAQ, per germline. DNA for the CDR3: TGTGCCAGCAGCTCCCCAGCGGGGGGAAGCTACAATGAGCAGTTCTTC. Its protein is CASSSPAGGSYNEQFF. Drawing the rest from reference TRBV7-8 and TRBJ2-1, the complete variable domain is GAGVSQSPRYKVAKRGQDVALRCDPISGHVSLFWYQQALGQGPEFLTYFQNEAQLDKSGLPSDRFFAERPEGSVSTLKIQRTQQEDSAVYLCASSSPAGGSYNEQFFGPGTRLTVL.

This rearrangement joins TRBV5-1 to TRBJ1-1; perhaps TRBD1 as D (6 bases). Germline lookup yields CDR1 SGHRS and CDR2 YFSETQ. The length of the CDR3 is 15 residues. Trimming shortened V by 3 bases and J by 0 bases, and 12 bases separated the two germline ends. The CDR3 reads CASSSMDRLNTEAFF. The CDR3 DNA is TGCGCCAGCAGCTCAATGGACAGATTGAACACTGAAGCTTTCTTT.

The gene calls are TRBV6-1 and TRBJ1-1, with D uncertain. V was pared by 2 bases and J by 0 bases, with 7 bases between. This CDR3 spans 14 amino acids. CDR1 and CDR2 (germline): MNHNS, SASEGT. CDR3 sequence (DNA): TGTGCCAGCAGTGAATCGGTGATGAACACTGAAGCTTTCTTT. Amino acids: CASSESVMNTEAFF.

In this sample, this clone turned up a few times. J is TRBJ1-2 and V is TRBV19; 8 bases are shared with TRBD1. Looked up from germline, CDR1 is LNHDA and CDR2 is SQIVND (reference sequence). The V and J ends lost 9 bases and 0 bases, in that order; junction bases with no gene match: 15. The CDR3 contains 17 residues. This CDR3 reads CASNPTGGISPNYGYTF. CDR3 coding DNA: TGTGCCAGCAACCCTACAGGGGGGATTTCTCCTAACTATGGCTACACCTTC.

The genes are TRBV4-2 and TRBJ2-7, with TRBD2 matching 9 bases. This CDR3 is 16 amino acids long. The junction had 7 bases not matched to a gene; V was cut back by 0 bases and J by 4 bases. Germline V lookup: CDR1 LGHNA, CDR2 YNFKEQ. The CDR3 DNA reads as TGTGCCAGCAGCCAAGATGGCGCTAGCGGGGTTTACGAGCAGTACTTC. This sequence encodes CASSQDGASGVYEQYF.

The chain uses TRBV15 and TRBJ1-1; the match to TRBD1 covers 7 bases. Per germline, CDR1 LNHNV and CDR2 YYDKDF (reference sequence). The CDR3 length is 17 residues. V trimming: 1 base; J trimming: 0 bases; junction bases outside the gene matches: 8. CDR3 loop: CATSRVYGQVMNTEAFF. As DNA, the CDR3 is TGTGCCACCAGCAGAGTCTACGGACAGGTCATGAACACTGAAGCTTTCTTT. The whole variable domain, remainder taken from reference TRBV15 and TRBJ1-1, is DAMVIQNPRYQVTQFGKPVTLSCSQTLNHNVMYWYQQKSSQAPKLLFHYYDKDFNNEADTPDNFQSRRPNTSFCFLDIRSPGLGDTAMYLCATSRVYGQVMNTEAFFGQGTRLTVV.

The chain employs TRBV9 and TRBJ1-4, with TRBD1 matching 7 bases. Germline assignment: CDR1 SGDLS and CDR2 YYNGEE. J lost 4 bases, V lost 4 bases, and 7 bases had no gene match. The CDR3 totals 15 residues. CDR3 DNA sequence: TGTGCCAGCAGCCCCCAGGGACAGCGTAATGAAAAACTGTTTTTT. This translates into CASSPQGQRNEKLFF.